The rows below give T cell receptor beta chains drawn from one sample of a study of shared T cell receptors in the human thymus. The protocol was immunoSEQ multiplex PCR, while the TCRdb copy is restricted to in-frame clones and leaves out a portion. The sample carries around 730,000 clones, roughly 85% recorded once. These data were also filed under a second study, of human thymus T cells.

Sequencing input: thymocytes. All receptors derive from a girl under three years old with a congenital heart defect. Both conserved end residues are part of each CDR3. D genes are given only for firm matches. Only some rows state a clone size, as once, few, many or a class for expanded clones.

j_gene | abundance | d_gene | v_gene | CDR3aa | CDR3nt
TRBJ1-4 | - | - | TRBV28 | CASSFGLGGEKLFF | TGTGCCAGCAGTTTCGGCCTAGGGGGTGAAAAACTGTTTTTT
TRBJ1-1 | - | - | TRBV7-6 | CATKYTVNTEAFF | TGTGCCACGAAATACACAGTGAACACTGAAGCTTTCTTT
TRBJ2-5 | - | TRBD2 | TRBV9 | CASSGSGGQETQYF | TGTGCCAGCAGCGGAAGCGGGGGGCAAGAGACCCAGTACTTC
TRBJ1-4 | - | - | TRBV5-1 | CASSLFSNEKLFF | TGCGCCAGCAGCTTGTTCTCTAATGAAAAACTGTTTTTT
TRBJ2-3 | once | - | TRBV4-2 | CASSQDPYRDTQYF | TGTGCCAGCAGCCAAGATCCTTACAGGGATACGCAGTATTTT
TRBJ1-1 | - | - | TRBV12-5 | CASGSVSRFLGPTEAFF | TGTGCTAGTGGTAGTGTTTCTAGGTTTCTGGGTCCCACTGAAGCTTTCTTT
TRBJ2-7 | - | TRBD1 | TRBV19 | CASSIDRTGSSYEQYF | TGTGCCAGTAGTATAGATCGGACAGGGAGCTCCTACGAGCAGTACTTC
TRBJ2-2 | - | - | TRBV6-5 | CASNGRVSTGELFF | TGTGCCAGCAATGGCAGGGTGTCCACCGGGGAGCTGTTTTTT
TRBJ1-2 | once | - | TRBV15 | CATSKRYRVTFYGYTF | TGTGCCACCAGCAAGAGATACAGGGTAACCTTCTATGGCTACACCTTC
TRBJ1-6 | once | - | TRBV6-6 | CASTQRGTENSPLHF | TGTGCCAGCACCCAAAGGGGTACTGAGAATTCACCCCTCCACTTT
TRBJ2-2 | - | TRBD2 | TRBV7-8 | CASSLVSAGRLFF | TGTGCCAGCAGCTTAGTTTCAGCGGGAAGACTGTTTTTT
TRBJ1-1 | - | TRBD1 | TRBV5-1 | CASSWRDRLNTEAFF | TGCGCCAGCAGCTGGAGGGACAGACTGAACACTGAAGCTTTCTTT
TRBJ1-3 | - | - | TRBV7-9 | CASSSLNRFSGNTIYF | TGTGCCAGCAGCTCCCTTAACAGGTTCTCTGGAAACACCATATATTTT
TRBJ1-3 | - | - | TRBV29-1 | CSASRGLSGNTIYF | TGCAGCGCCTCACGGGGACTCTCTGGAAACACCATATATTTT
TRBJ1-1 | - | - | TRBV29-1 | CSAGHLTEAFF | TGCAGCGCGGGACACCTCACTGAAGCTTTCTTT
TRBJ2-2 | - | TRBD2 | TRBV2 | CASSEAGGLAGPGGTGELFF | TGTGCCAGCAGTGAAGCTGGGGGACTAGCGGGGCCCGGGGGCACCGGGGAGCTGTTTTTT
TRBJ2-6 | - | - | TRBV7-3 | CASSPQGTGANVLTF | TGTGCCAGCAGTCCACAGGGAACTGGGGCCAACGTCCTGACTTTC
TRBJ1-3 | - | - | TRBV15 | CATSRQRGGNTIYF | TGTGCCACCAGCCGACAGCGCGGTGGAAACACCATATATTTT
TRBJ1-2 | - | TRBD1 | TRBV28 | CASRLKGTGLQEGYTF | TGTGCCAGCAGGCTTAAAGGGACAGGGCTTCAGGAGGGCTACACCTTC
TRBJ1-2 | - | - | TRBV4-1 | CASSQGSGYTF | TGCGCCAGCAGCCAAGGTAGCGGCTACACCTTC
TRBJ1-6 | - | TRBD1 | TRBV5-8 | CASSLGRDRANSPLHF | TGTGCCAGCAGCTTGGGGAGGGACAGAGCAAATTCACCCCTCCACTTT
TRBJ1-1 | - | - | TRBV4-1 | CASSQDLNPPRATRRAFF | TGCGCCAGCAGCCAAGATCTAAACCCCCCCAGGGCCACGCGCCGGGCTTTCTTT
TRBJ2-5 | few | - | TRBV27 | CASSPKAQGGGETQYF | TGTGCCAGCAGTCCTAAGGCACAGGGCGGGGGAGAGACCCAGTACTTC
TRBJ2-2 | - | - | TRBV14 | CASSQVILGTVANTGELFF | TGTGCCAGCAGCCAAGTAATCTTAGGGACTGTCGCGAACACCGGGGAGCTGTTTTTT
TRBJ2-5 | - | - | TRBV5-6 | CASSLGRQTQETQYF | TGTGCCAGCAGCTTGGGGCGGCAGACCCAAGAGACCCAGTACTTC
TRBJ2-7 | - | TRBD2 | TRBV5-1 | CASSYQLAGGPKEQYF | TGCGCCAGCAGCTACCAACTAGCGGGGGGGCCGAAGGAGCAGTACTTC
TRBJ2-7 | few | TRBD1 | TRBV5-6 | CASSSRSDRVSSYEQYF | TGTGCCAGCAGCTCCCGGAGCGACAGGGTAAGCTCCTACGAGCAGTACTTC
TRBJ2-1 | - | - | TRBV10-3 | CAIGGSGCYNEQFF | TGTGCCATCGGCGGATCGGGGTGCTACAATGAGCAGTTCTTC
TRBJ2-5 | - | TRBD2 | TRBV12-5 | CASGLGSGTSEETQYF | TGTGCTAGTGGTTTGGGTTCCGGGACTAGCGAGGAGACCCAGTACTTC
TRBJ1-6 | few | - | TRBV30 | CAWDREPNSPLHF | TGTGCCTGGGACCGGGAGCCTAATTCACCCCTCCACTTT
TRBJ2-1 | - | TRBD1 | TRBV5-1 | CASSLEGQGMILLSYNEQFF | TGCGCCAGCAGCTTGGAGGGACAGGGGATGATCCTGCTCTCCTACAATGAGCAGTTCTTC
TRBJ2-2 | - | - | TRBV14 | CASGFANTGELFF | TGTGCTTCAGGGTTCGCGAACACCGGGGAGCTGTTTTTT
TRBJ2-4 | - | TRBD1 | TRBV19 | CASRPTGDLGAKNIQYF | TGTGCCAGTAGGCCAACAGGGGACCTAGGGGCCAAAAACATTCAGTACTTC
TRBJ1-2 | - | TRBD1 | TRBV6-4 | CASSYFDRGRGYGYTF | TGTGCCAGCAGTTACTTCGACAGGGGGCGCGGCTATGGCTACACCTTC
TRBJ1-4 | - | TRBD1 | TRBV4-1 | CASSHLGQGEANEKLFF | TGCGCCAGCAGCCACCTGGGGCAGGGGGAGGCTAATGAAAAACTGTTTTTT
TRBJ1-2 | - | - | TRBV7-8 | CASSPFNSSNGYTF | TGTGCCAGCAGCCCTTTTAACAGTTCGAATGGCTACACCTTC